The text below deals with one TCR beta chain. The target antigen is unknown. The sample belongs to a study of T cell responses to AZD1222 COVID-19 vaccine. The study's findings and limits: At baseline, seropositivity was found in only a handful of AZD1222 recipients.

Here immunoSEQ multiplex PCR was the method, and the copy in TCRdb shows in-frame clones only, minus some. The sample carries some 86,000 clones, roughly nine tenths recorded once. CDR1 is SGHDT and CDR2 is YYEEEE in the germline V gene. Trimming took off 0 bases at V and 2 bases at J, with 11 bases between the two ends. CDR3 size: 15 residues. V usage is TRBV5-6 and J usage is TRBJ2-5; D ambiguous. This clonotype was obtained from an adult who received the AZD1222 COVID-19 vaccine. The specimen comprised peripheral blood, sampled 28 days after the second AZD1222 dose. In nucleotides, the CDR3 is TGTGCCAGCAGCTTGGCCGGGTCGCTACAAGAGACCCAGTACTTC. Translating it yields CASSLAGSLQETQYF.